The rows below give T cell receptor beta chains drawn from one sample of a study of T-cell reconstitution after alpha-beta-depleted transplantation in children. TCRdb recomputed calls from the PCR reads with MiXCR, one row per CDR3 protein. The table lists 800,000 to 1,000,000 distinct CDR3 sequences, about 26% of them singletons. The sequences come from PBMCs, mostly from graft donor cells, collected 360 days after TCRalphabeta/CD19-depleted stem cell transplant. These receptors were collected from a boy younger than two who had a stem cell transplant for SCID, so the T cells may come from the graft donor. The conserved cysteine and the conserved F or W are not part of the CDR3 here. Fields, in order: V gene, CDR3 length, clone size, CDR3 protein. Clone sizes are given selectively: once, few, many, or a class where the clone is expanded.

V gene: TRBV18
CDR3 length: 13
clone size: few
CDR3 protein: ASSPGTELNTEAF

V gene: TRBV20-1
CDR3 length: 13
clone size: -
CDR3 protein: SARRAGSAAGELF

V gene: TRBV7-2
CDR3 length: 14
clone size: -
CDR3 protein: ASSLAVTTGQETQY

V gene: TRBV4-1
CDR3 length: 15
clone size: -
CDR3 protein: ASSQEVRTGKSGEQY

V gene: TRBV7-3
CDR3 length: 15
clone size: -
CDR3 protein: ASSLRDRAVWNYGYT

V gene: TRBV29-1
CDR3 length: 14
clone size: once
CDR3 protein: SVERDTSGGTGEQF

V gene: TRBV24-1
CDR3 length: 13
clone size: few
CDR3 protein: ATSTGGYSNQPQH

V gene: TRBV12-3/TRBV12-4
CDR3 length: 10
clone size: few
CDR3 protein: ASSLKTGEQF

V gene: TRBV4-3
CDR3 length: 13
clone size: -
CDR3 protein: ASSQNAGINYGYT

V gene: TRBV27
CDR3 length: 12
clone size: -
CDR3 protein: ASSFSGAVYGYT

V gene: TRBV12-3/TRBV12-4
CDR3 length: 14
clone size: -
CDR3 protein: ASSRLSGGLNRELF

V gene: TRBV6-1
CDR3 length: 11
clone size: -
CDR3 protein: ASRGGGANVLT

V gene: TRBV28
CDR3 length: 11
clone size: -
CDR3 protein: ASQRGEYNEQF

V gene: TRBV29-1
CDR3 length: 14
clone size: few
CDR3 protein: SVDGLAGGLGNEQF

V gene: TRBV7-8
CDR3 length: 15
clone size: few
CDR3 protein: ASSLVATNPSGNTIY

V gene: TRBV20-1
CDR3 length: 12
clone size: -
CDR3 protein: SARVPQGGGEAF

V gene: TRBV5-1
CDR3 length: 12
clone size: -
CDR3 protein: ASSLVAGSTEAF

V gene: TRBV4-1
CDR3 length: 16
clone size: -
CDR3 protein: ASSQEWVNSRLGQPQH

V gene: TRBV7-6
CDR3 length: 15
clone size: -
CDR3 protein: ASSLAVSGRNYNEQF

V gene: TRBV5-5
CDR3 length: 9
clone size: few
CDR3 protein: ASQVDYEQY

V gene: TRBV7-2
CDR3 length: 11
clone size: many
CDR3 protein: ASSLAYGDTQY

V gene: TRBV7-3
CDR3 length: 13
clone size: -
CDR3 protein: ASSLQGAPNSPLH